This T cell receptor (beta chain) was captured by sequencing in a study of blood T cell repertoires in COVID-19. Sequencing used immunoSEQ multiplex PCR; TCRdb keeps in-frame clones, though not all of them. The profile covers 250,000 or so clones, with around 88% appearing a single time and around 10% taken by the ten largest. Adults between roughly 18 and 90 years of age took part from 20 to 25 US areas. The CDR3 spans 17 residues. V dropped 2 bases and J dropped 0; count of bases not matched to a gene: 7. Germline V gene sequence: CDR1 MGHRA, CDR2 YSYEKL. The chain carries TRBV4-1 and TRBJ1-2; TRBD1 matches at 9 bases. This sequence was found in a man aged 35-49 years who had recovered from COVID-19. The specimen was PBMCs or T cells enriched from blood (not recorded which). CDR3 protein: CASSQPGQGTTNYGYTF. In DNA, the CDR3 is TGCGCCAGCAGCCAACCTGGACAGGGGACAACTAACTATGGCTACACCTTC.